Following are 21 T cell receptor beta chains from one sample sequenced in a study of beta chain features in type 1 diabetes (dated by TCRdb to between 2018 and 2020). What the research found in general, with its limitations: Type 1 diabetes patients showed a moderate but significant shortening of TCRB CDR3 length in all four CD4+ subsets.

Receptor amplification or capture employed the immunoSEQ multiplex PCR assay. The High Capacity cDNA Reverse Transcription Kit was used to reverse transcribe all of the isolated RNA, meaning that expressed TCRB transcripts were what got sequenced. TCRdb's version of the immuneACCESS table is confined to in-frame rearrangements and falls short of the full clone set. An unresolved V gene accounts for under half of the shortfall where checked; the remainder is of unknown origin. In this sample the table shows about 300,000 clones, approximately 13% of which occur a single time. Clones ranked in the top ten supply roughly 0.015% of the sample. Their antigens remain unidentified. Sequenced sample: naive CD4+ T cells from blood. According to the study, the label for this sample's cell subset or site signals: true naive CD4+ T cells. The receptors originated from a woman younger than 30 with type 1 diabetes.

CDR3: CASSRPRDRKIQYEQYV. DNA of the CDR3: TGTGCCAGCAGCCGACCCCGGGACAGAAAAATTCAATACGAGCAGTACGTC. The J gene is TRBJ2-7, the V gene TRBV11-2; TRBD1 matches 7 bases. The CDR3 runs 17 residues. J gave up 4 bases and V 5 bases, and 17 bases lay outside the gene matches. Germline V lookup: CDR1 SGHAT, CDR2 FQNNGV.

This clone was seen only a few times. The V and J genes are TRBV2 and TRBJ2-1; D unclear. CDR1 is SNHLY and CDR2 is FYNNEI in the germline V gene. Trimming stripped 8 bases from V and 9 bases from J, with 8 bases between. The CDR3 is made up of 10 amino acids. CDR3 sequence: CASSSGEQFF. The DNA of the CDR3 is TGTGCCAGCTCCTCCGGTGAGCAGTTCTTC.

This clone was seen only a few times. This sequence joins TRBV15 and TRBJ2-1, with 7 bases lining up with TRBD2. The CDR3 sequence is 15 residues long. V lost 4 bases, J lost 2 bases, and 5 bases stayed unmatched. The germline CDR1 and CDR2 sequences are LNHNV and YYDKDF (reference sequence). The CDR3 DNA reads as TGTGCCACCAGCAACTCTAGCGGTACCTACAATGAGCAGTTCTTC. It yields the protein CATSNSSGTYNEQFF.

The chain uses TRBV11-2 and TRBJ1-2; D is ambiguous. Germline assignment: CDR1 SGHAT and CDR2 FQNNGV. Trimming stripped 5 bases from V and 4 bases from J, with 17 bases between. CDR3 length equals 15 residues. CDR3 in amino acids: CASSPAQGPLYGYTF. The CDR3 DNA sequence: TGTGCCAGCAGCCCAGCGCAAGGTCCTCTCTATGGCTACACCTTC.

This clone was observed a few times. This chain connects TRBV28 to TRBJ2-1; 12 bases align to TRBD2. Germline trimming cut 0 bases from V and 7 bases from J; bases unmatched to any gene: 4. In germline, CDR1 is MDHEN, CDR2 SYDVKM. This CDR3 region has 16 residues. The CDR3 nucleotides are TGTGCCAGCAGTTTATGGACTAGCGGGAGTAAAAATGAGCAGTTCTTC. Translation: CASSLWTSGSKNEQFF.

This clone appeared a few times. This chain uses TRBV14 with TRBJ2-3; D not resolved. Germline values: CDR1 SGHDN, CDR2 FVKESK. V lost 2 bases and J 0 bases, leaving 9 bases between the germline ends. The CDR3 loop spans 15 amino acids. The CDR3 here is CASSQRQKSTDTQYF. The CDR3 nucleotides read TGTGCCAGCAGCCAACGCCAGAAAAGCACAGATACGCAGTATTTT.

V gene TRBV29-1 combines with J gene TRBJ1-1; tentatively, D is TRBD1 (5 bases). This CDR3 spans 15 amino acids. V was cut by 6 bases and J by 1 base, with 18 bases left in between. CDR1 and CDR2 from the germline V gene are SQVTM and ANQGSEA. In nucleotides, the CDR3 is TGCAGCGTAGCCCGAACTACCGACAGGAACACTGAAGCTTTCTTT. Encoded protein: CSVARTTDRNTEAFF.

This clone was seen a few times. The chain has TRBV11-2 and TRBJ1-2, with D possibly matching TRBD1 (5 bases). Germline CDR1 is SGHAT and CDR2 is FQNNGV. The germline V and J ends were trimmed by 1 base and 2 bases, with 11 bases remaining between them. The CDR3 consists of 15 residues. CDR3 sequence (DNA): TGTGCCAGCAGCTTAGGTTATGACAGCAACTATGGCTACACCTTC. Its translation is CASSLGYDSNYGYTF.

V is TRBV28 and J is TRBJ2-1; weak D call: TRBD2 (6 bases). The CDR3 covers 15 residues. Germline assignment: CDR1 MDHEN and CDR2 SYDVKM. V dropped 8 bases and J dropped 0 bases, with 14 bases sitting between them. The CDR3 loop is CASLIAASSYNEQFF. DNA for the CDR3: TGTGCCAGCCTCATAGCGGCCAGCTCCTACAATGAGCAGTTCTTC.

The J gene is TRBJ2-3, the V gene TRBV9, with 7 nucleotides matching TRBD2. Germline V lookup: CDR1 SGDLS, CDR2 YYNGEE. V trimming: 3 bases; J trimming: 6 bases; junction bases outside the gene matches: 4. The CDR3 length is 13 residues. CDR3 sequence reads: CASSAVGGDTQYF. CDR3 sequence (DNA): TGTGCCAGCAGCGCAGTCGGGGGGGATACGCAGTATTTT.

The chain combines TRBV11-2 with TRBJ2-6; D call uncertain. This CDR3 comprises 13 residues. The germline V and J ends were trimmed by 0 bases and 9 bases, with 6 bases remaining between them. Per germline, CDR1 SGHAT and CDR2 FQNNGV. CDR3 bases: TGTGCCAGCAGCTTAGATTCGGTCAACGTCCTGACTTTC. Translated, it gives CASSLDSVNVLTF.

V gene TRBV5-4 combines with J gene TRBJ1-2; TRBD1 matches at 7 bases. V lost 4 bases to trimming and J lost 5 bases; unmatched junction nucleotides: 5. The CDR3 is 13 amino acids. The germline V gene has CDR1 SGHNT and CDR2 YYREEE (reference sequence). The CDR3 sequence: CASSRTGVYGYTF. The CDR3, as DNA: TGTGCCAGCAGCCGGACAGGCGTATATGGCTACACCTTC.

The chain combines TRBV5-1 with TRBJ2-5; a weak D match, TRBD2 (7 bases). V lost 4 bases and J lost 4, with 17 bases in between. Germline V gives CDR1 SGHRS, CDR2 YFSETQ. The CDR3 contains 15 residues. CDR3 region: CASSVSRGGGETQYF. The CDR3 region has the DNA TGCGCCAGCAGCGTATCGCGCGGGGGCGGAGAGACCCAGTACTTC.

This clone was observed a few times. The gene calls are TRBV29-1 and TRBJ2-3; the match to TRBD1 covers 7 bases. The CDR3 covers 13 residues. Germline trimming cut 7 bases from V and 6 bases from J; bases unmatched to any gene: 10. CDR1 SQVTM and CDR2 ANQGSEA come from the germline V gene. In DNA, the CDR3 is TGCAGCGCCCTCAGGGGGACGGTTGATACGCAGTATTTT. Its translation: CSALRGTVDTQYF.

This clone was picked up a small number of times. This chain joins TRBV18 and TRBJ2-3; 9 bases map to TRBD1. V shed 0 bases and J 5 bases; nucleotides not matched to a gene: 6. Germline CDR1 reads KGHSH; CDR2 reads LQKENI. The CDR3 is 16 amino acids. CDR3 amino acids: CASSPPKQGAGDTQYF. CDR3 DNA: TGTGCCAGCTCACCACCGAAACAGGGGGCAGGAGATACGCAGTATTTT.

This clone has at least ten counts. The chain carries TRBV29-1 and TRBJ2-7, with D unclear. This CDR3 comprises 13 residues. Germline V gene data show CDR1 as SQVTM and CDR2 as ANQGSEA. Deletions cut 4 bases from V and 6 bases from J, with 16 bases between. The CDR3 here is CSVGGGSPFEQYF. The CDR3 nucleotides read TGCAGCGTTGGTGGCGGCAGCCCCTTCGAGCAGTACTTC.

The rearrangement uses TRBV5-6 and TRBJ1-2; D gene uncertain. CDR3 length: 14 residues. CDR1 SGHDT and CDR2 YYEEEE come from the germline V gene. Between the trimmed V and J ends, which lost 0 bases and 6 bases, there was a span of 12 bases. CDR3 sequence reads: CASSLGPTMNGYTF. For the CDR3, the DNA is TGTGCCAGCAGCTTGGGACCGACAATGAATGGCTACACCTTC.

V usage is TRBV5-1 and J usage is TRBJ2-5, with a tentative D call TRBD1 (6 bases). Trimming stripped 9 bases from V and 5 bases from J, with 17 bases between. Per germline, CDR1 SGHRS and CDR2 YFSETQ. The CDR3 is 13 amino acids. CDR3 nucleotides: TGCGCCACCATGACAGGTCCGGGGGAGACCCAGTACTTC. Amino acids: CATMTGPGETQYF.

The rearrangement uses TRBV4-3 and TRBJ2-1, with 7 bases matching TRBD2. In germline, CDR1 is LGHNA, CDR2 YSLEER. The trim removed 4 bases at V and 6 bases at J, leaving 21 bases unmatched. This CDR3 spans 19 amino acids. The CDR3 DNA is TGCGCCAGCAGCCCATCCCGTGGAGCGGGAAGATCCTCGGCCAATGAGCAGTTCTTC. It specifies CASSPSRGAGRSSANEQFF.

This clone appeared a few times. This chain joins TRBV5-4 and TRBJ1-3, with 8 bases fitting TRBD1. This CDR3 has 16 residues. V lost 0 bases to trimming and J lost 2 bases; unmatched junction nucleotides: 4. The V gene's germline CDR1 is SGHNT and CDR2 YYREEE (reference sequence). Written as DNA, the CDR3 is TGTGCCAGCAGCTTGGAGCAGGGGGCCCCTGGAAACACCATATATTTT. Translating gives CASSLEQGAPGNTIYF.

In this sample, this clone turned up many times. The rearrangement links TRBV29-1 to TRBJ2-4; unclear D gene. V shed 1 base and J shed 6 bases, with 7 bases lying between them. This CDR3 spans 12 amino acids. Germline V gene sequence: CDR1 SQVTM, CDR2 ANQGSEA. The CDR3 DNA is TGCAGCGTTGAAGGGCCCCCAAACATTCAGTACTTC. It translates to CSVEGPPNIQYF. The complete variable domain, with remaining parts taken from reference TRBV29-1 and TRBJ2-4, reads SAVISQKPSRDICQRGTSLTIQCQVDSQVTMMFWYRQQPGQSLTLIATANQGSEATYESGFVIDKFPISRPNLTFSTLTVSNMSPEDSSIYLCSVEGPPNIQYFGAGTRLSVL.